This TCR beta chain originates from a study of shared clonotypes between healthy human individuals. At the level of the study: Each donor had three CD4 naive, three CD4 memory, two CD8 naive and one CD8 memory plate.

The CDR3 is 13 residues long. The V end lost 6 bases, the J end lost 2 bases, and 10 bases lay between the germline ends. CDR1 MNHNS and CDR2 SASEGT come from the germline V gene. TCRdb's table, derived via immunoSEQ multiplex PCR, lists solely in-frame clones and lacks some. The sample shows about 380,000 clones, roughly 96% of them seen only once. This sequence joins TRBV6-1 and TRBJ1-1; no clear D gene. This receptor was taken from a man aged 30 to 45 in good health. Sequencing input: memory CD8+ T cells sorted from blood. Noted subset: CD45RO+ cells pooled with CCR7-negative TemRA cells. The CDR3 nucleotides read TGTGCCAGCAGCGCCTATGGAAACACTGAAGCTTTCTTT. It translates to CASSAYGNTEAFF.